The present T cell receptor (beta chain) was sequenced within a study of blood T cell repertoires in COVID-19. Study in general: Acute-phase and convalescent COVID-19 samples originated in the United States, Italy and Spain. PBMCs, B-cell-depleted T cells, or T cells were the source of the cDNA or gDNA that made up the material.

Original data processing: Cell counts per sample came from amplifying reference gene primers. Libraries were prepared by immunoSEQ multiplex PCR; TCRdb keeps only in-frame clonotypes and omits some of them. The V and J calls and the clone size are those of that table, but D and trimming were determined from the DNA. The data hold 150,000 or so clones, with about 83% observed a single time. The germline gives CDR1 SEHNR, CDR2 FQNEAQ (reference sequence). V was trimmed by 2 bases and J by 3 bases, leaving 2 bases between them. This CDR3 is built from 11 residues. This clonotype was obtained from a human donor in a cohort sampled during active COVID-19. The chain carries TRBV7-9 and TRBJ2-7; D gene ambiguous. Sequenced: peripheral blood. The chain's CDR3 is CASSLYYEQYF. Written as DNA, the CDR3 is TGTGCCAGCAGCTTATACTACGAGCAGTACTTC.